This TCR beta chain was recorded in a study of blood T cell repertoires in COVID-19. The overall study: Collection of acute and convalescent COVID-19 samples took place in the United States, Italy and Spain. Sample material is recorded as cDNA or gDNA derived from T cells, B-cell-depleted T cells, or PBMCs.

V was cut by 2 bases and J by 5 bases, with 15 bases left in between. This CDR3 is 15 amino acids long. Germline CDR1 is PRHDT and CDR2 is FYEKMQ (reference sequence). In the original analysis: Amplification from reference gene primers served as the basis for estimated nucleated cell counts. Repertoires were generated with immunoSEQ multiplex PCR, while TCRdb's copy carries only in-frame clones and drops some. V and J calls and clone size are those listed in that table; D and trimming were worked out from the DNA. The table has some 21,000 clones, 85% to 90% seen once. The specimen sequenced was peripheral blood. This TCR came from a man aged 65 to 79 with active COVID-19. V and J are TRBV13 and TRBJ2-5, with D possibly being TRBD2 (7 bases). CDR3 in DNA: TGTGCCAGCAGCTTACGTCCAGGGAGGGGGGAGACCCAGTACTTC. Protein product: CASSLRPGRGETQYF.